This T cell receptor (beta chain) was sequenced during a study of cytomegalovirus exposure and HLA in healthy donors. PCR used 60 Vbeta primers and 13 Jbeta primers. The table came from immunoSEQ multiplex PCR; TCRdb's copy has only in-frame clones and leaves some out. This table holds fewer than 200,000 clones, roughly 73% found once. V was trimmed by 7 bases and J by 7 bases, leaving 14 bases between them. Germline V lookup: CDR1 MNHEY, CDR2 SVGAGI. CDR3 length: 13 amino acids. The rearrangement links TRBV6-5 to TRBJ1-5, with a weak D call TRBD1 (5 bases). The sample consisted of PBMCs. The sequence came from a male donor in good health and CMV-seronegative. CDR3 bases: TGTGCCAGCAAGGCGACAGCAGGGCAGCCCCAGCATTTT. This gives the protein CASKATAGQPQHF.